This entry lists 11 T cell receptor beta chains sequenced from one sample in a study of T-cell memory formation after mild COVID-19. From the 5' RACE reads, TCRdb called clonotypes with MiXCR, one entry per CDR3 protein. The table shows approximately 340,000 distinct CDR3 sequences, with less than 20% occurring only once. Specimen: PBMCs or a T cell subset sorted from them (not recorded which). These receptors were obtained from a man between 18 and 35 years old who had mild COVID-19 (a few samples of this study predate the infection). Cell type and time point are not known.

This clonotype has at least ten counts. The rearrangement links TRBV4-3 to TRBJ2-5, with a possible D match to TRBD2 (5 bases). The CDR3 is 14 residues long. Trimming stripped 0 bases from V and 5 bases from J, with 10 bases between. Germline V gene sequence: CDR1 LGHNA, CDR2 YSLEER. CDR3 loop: CASSQDRDRETQYF. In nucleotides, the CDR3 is TGCGCCAGCAGCCAAGATCGGGATAGGGAGACCCAGTACTTC.

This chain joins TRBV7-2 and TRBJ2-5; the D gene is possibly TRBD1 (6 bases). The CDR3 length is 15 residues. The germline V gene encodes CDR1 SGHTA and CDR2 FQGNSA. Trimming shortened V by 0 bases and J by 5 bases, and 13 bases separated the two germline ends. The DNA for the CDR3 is TGTGCCAGCAGCTTAGCGGGGGCCTCCAGGGAGACCCAGTACTTC. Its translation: CASSLAGASRETQYF. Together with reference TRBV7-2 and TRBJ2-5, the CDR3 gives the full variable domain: GAGVSQSPSNKVTEKGKDVELRCDPISGHTALYWYRQSLGQGLEFLIYFQGNSAPDKSGLPSDRFSAERTGGSVSTLTIQRTQQEDSAVYLCASSLAGASRETQYFGPGTRLLVL.

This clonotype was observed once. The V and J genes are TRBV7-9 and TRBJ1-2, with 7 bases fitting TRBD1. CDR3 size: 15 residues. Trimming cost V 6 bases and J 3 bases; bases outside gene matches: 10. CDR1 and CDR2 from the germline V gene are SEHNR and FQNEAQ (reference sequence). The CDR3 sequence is CASRPEQGGYYGYTF. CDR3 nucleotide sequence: TGTGCCAGCAGGCCCGAGCAGGGGGGGTACTATGGCTACACCTTC.

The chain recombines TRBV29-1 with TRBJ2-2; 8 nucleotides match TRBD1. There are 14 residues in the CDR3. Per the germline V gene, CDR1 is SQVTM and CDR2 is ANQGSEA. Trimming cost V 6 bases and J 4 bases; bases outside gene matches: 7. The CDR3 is CSVRRQGSTGELFF. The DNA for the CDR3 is TGCAGCGTCCGTCGACAGGGGAGCACCGGGGAGCTGTTTTTT.

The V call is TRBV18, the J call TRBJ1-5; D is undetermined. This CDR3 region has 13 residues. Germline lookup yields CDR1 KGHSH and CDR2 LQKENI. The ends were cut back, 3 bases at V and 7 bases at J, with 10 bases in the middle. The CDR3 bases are TGTGCCAGCTCACCCGAAATGCAACAGCCCCAGCATTTT. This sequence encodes CASSPEMQQPQHF.

DNA for the CDR3: TGCAGCGTCGCCGGGACAGGGGGTACAGAGACCCAGTACTTC. This gives the protein CSVAGTGGTETQYF. This chain uses TRBV29-1 with TRBJ2-5; 11 bases align to TRBD1. Germline V gene sequence: CDR1 SQVTM, CDR2 ANQGSEA. The CDR3 contains 14 residues. V shed 6 bases, J shed 4 bases, and the junction held 7 bases outside the gene matches. Filled out from reference TRBV29-1 and TRBJ2-5, the complete variable domain reads SAVISQKPSRDICQRGTSLTIQCQVDSQVTMMFWYRQQPGQSLTLIATANQGSEATYESGFVIDKFPISRPNLTFSTLTVSNMSPEDSSIYLCSVAGTGGTETQYFGPGTRLLVL.

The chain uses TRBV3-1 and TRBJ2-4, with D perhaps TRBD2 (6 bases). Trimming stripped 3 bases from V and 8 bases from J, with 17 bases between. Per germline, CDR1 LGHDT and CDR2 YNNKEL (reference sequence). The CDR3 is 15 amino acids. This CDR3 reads CASSQVKIGEDIQYF. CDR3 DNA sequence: TGTGCCAGCAGCCAGGTTAAGATAGGGGAGGACATTCAGTACTTC.

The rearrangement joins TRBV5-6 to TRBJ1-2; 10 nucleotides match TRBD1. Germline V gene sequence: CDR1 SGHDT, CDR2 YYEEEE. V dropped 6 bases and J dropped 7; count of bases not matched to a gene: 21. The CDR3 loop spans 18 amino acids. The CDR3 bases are TGTGCCAGCACCCAAACCGGCGGGACAGGGGCGATGGAGTTTGGCTACACCTTC. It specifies CASTQTGGTGAMEFGYTF.

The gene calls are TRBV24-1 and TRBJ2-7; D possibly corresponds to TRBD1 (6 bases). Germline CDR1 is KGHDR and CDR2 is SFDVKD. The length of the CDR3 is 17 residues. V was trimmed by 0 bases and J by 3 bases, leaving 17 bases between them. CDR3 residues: CATSDLSENRDGYEQYV. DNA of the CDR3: TGTGCCACCAGTGATTTGTCTGAGAACAGGGACGGCTACGAGCAGTACGTC.

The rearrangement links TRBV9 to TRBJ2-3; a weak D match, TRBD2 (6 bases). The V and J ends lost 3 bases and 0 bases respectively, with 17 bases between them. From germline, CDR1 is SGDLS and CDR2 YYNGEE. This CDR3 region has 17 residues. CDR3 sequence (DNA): TGTGCCAGCAGCGGTCCGGGGGTAACTACTAGCACAGATACGCAGTATTTT. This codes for CASSGPGVTTSTDTQYF.

CDR3 loop: CASSTERYGYTF. DNA for the CDR3: TGTGCCAGCAGCACGGAGCGATATGGCTACACCTTC. This sequence joins TRBV28 and TRBJ1-2; no reliable D call. The germline CDR1 and CDR2 sequences are MDHEN and SYDVKM. The CDR3 contains 12 residues. The germline V and J ends were trimmed by 6 bases and 5 bases, with 10 bases remaining between them.